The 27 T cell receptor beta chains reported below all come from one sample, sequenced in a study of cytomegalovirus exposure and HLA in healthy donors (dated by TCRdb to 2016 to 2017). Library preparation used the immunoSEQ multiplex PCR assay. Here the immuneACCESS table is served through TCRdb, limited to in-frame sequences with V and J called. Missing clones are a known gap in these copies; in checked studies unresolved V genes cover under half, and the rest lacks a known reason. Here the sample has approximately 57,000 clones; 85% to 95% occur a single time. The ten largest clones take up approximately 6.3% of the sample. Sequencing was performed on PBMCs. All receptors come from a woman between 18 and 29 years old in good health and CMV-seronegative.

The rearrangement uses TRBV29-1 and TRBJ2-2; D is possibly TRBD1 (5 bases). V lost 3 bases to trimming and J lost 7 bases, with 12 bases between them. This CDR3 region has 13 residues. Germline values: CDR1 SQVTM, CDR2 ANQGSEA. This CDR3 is CSVDKGNGGELFF. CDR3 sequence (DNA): TGCAGCGTTGATAAGGGGAACGGCGGGGAGCTGTTTTTT.

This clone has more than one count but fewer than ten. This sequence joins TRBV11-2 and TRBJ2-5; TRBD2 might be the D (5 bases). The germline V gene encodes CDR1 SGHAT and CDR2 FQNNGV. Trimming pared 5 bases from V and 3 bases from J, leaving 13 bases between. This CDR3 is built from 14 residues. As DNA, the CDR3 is TGTGCCAGCAGCGGGGAGAGGGAGAAAGAGACCCAGTACTTC. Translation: CASSGEREKETQYF.

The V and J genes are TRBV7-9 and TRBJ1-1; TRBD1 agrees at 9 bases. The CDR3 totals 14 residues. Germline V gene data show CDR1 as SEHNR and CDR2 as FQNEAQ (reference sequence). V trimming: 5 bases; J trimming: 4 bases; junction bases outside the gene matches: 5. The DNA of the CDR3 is TGTGCCAGCAGCCGACAGGGGGGTAGCACTGAAGCTTTCTTT. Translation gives CASSRQGGSTEAFF.

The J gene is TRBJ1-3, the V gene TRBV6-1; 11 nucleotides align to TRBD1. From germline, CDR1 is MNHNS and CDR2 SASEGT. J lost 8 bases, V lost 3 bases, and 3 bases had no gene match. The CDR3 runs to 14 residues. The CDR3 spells CASSDGTGGHTIYF. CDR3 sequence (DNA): TGTGCCAGCAGTGACGGGACAGGGGGACACACCATATATTTT.

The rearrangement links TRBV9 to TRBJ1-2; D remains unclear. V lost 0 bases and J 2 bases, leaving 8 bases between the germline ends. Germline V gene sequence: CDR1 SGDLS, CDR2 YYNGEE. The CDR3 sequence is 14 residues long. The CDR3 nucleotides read TGTGCCAGCAGCGTAGGGGGAGGGAACTATGGCTACACCTTC. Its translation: CASSVGGGNYGYTF.

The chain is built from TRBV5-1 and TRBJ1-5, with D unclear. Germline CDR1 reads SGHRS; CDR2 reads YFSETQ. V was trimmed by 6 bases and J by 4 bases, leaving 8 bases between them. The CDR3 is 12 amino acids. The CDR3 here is CASTPNNQPQHF. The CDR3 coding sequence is TGCGCCAGCACCCCCAATAATCAGCCCCAGCATTTT.

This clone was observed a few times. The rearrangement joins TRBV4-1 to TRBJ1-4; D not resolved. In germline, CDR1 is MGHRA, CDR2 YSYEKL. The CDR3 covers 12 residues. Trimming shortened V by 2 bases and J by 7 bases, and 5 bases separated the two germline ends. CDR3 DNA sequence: TGCGCCAGCAGCCAACGTAGTGAAAAACTGTTTTTT. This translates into CASSQRSEKLFF.

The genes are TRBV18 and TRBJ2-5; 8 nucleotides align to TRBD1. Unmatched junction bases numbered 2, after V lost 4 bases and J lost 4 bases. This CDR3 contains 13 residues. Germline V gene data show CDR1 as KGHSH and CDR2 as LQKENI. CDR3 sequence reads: CASSRGQGETQYF. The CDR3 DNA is TGTGCCAGCTCACGCGGACAGGGAGAGACCCAGTACTTC.

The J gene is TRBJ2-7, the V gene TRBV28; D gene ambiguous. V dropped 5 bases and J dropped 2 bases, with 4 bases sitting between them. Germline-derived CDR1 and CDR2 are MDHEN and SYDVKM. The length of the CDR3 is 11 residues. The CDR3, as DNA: TGTGCCAGCAGTGCTACCTACGAGCAGTACTTC. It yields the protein CASSATYEQYF.

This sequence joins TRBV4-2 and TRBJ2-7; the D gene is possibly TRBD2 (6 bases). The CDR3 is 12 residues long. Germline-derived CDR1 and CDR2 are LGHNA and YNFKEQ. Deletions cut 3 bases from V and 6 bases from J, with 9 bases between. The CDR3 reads CASSQREGEQYF. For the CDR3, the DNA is TGTGCCAGCAGCCAGCGGGAAGGCGAGCAGTACTTC.

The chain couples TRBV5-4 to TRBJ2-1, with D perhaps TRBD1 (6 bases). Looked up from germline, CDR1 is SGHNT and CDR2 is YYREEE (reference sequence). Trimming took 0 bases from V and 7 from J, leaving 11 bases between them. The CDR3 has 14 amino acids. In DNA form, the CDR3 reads TGTGCCAGCAGCTTGGGGACAGCCGATAATGAGCAGTTCTTC. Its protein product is CASSLGTADNEQFF.

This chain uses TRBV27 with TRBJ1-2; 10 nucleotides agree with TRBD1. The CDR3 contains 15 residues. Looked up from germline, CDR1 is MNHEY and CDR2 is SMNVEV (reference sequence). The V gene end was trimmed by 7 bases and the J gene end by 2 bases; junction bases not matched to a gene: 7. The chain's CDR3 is CASKGTGAVNYGYTF. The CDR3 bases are TGTGCCAGCAAGGGGACAGGGGCCGTAAACTATGGCTACACCTTC.

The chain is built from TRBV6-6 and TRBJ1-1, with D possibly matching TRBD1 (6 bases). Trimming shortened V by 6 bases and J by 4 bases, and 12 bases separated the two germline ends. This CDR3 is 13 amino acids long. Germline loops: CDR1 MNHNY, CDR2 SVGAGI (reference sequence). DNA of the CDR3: TGTGCCAGCAGGACGACAGGTTCCACTGAAGCTTTCTTT. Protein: CASRTTGSTEAFF.

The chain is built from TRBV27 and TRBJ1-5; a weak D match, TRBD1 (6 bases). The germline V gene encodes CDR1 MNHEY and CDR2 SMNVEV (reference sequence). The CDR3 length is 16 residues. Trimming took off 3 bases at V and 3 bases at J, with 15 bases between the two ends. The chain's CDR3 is CASSLRAGTSNQPQHF. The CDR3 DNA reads TGTGCCAGCAGTTTGAGGGCAGGGACATCCAATCAGCCCCAGCATTTT.

CDR3 loop: CASSSTGELVYTF. The CDR3 nucleotides are TGTGCCAGCAGCTCAACAGGGGAATTGGTCTACACCTTC. The rearrangement joins TRBV2 to TRBJ1-2, with 7 bases that match TRBD1. This CDR3 comprises 13 residues. Germline assignment: CDR1 SNHLY and CDR2 FYNNEI. J was trimmed by 10 bases and V by 6 bases; bases with no gene match: 11. Full variable domain (outside the CDR3, taken from reference TRBV2 and TRBJ1-2): EPEVTQTPSHQVTQMGQEVILRCVPISNHLYFYWYRQILGQKVEFLVSFYNNEISEKSEIFDDQFSVERPDGSNFTLKIRSTKLEDSAMYFCASSSTGELVYTFGSGTRLTVV.

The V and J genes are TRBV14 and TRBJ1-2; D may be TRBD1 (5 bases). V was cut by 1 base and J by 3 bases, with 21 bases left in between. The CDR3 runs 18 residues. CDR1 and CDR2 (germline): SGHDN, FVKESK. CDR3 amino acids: CASSQGGVARPTDYGYTF. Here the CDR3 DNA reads TGTGCCAGCAGCCAAGGGGGGGTGGCCCGACCGACCGACTATGGCTACACCTTC.

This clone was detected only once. The DNA for the CDR3 is TGTGCCAGCAGCCCAGCCCGGGGGGGAGCCTACAATGAGCAGTTCTTC. Protein: CASSPARGGAYNEQFF. The chain is built from TRBV7-9 and TRBJ2-1; 8 bases agree with TRBD2. After removal of 5 bases from V and 2 bases from J, the junction contained 8 bases not matched to a gene. Germline values: CDR1 SEHNR, CDR2 FQNEAQ (reference sequence). This CDR3 is 16 amino acids long. The complete variable domain, with remaining parts taken from reference TRBV7-9 and TRBJ2-1, reads DTGVSQNPRHKITKRGQNVTFRCDPISEHNRLYWYRQTLGQGPEFLTYFQNEAQLEKSRLLSDRFSAERPKGSFSTLEIQRTEQGDSAMYLCASSPARGGAYNEQFFGPGTRLTVL.

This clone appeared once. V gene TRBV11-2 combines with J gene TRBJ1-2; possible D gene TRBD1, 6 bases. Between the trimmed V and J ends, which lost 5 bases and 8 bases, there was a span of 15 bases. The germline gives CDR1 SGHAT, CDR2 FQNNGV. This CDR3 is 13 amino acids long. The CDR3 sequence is CASSTYRVEGYTF. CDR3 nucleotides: TGTGCCAGCAGCACGTACAGGGTGGAGGGCTACACCTTC.

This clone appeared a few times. The CDR3 protein is CASSWDSSATNEKLFF. The CDR3 region has the DNA TGTGCCAGCAGCTGGGACAGCTCCGCAACTAATGAAAAACTGTTTTTT. J is TRBJ1-4 and V is TRBV5-5, with 7 positions matching TRBD1. V dropped 3 bases and J dropped 0; count of bases not matched to a gene: 5. This CDR3 has 16 residues. Germline lookup yields CDR1 SGHKS and CDR2 YYEKEE (reference sequence).

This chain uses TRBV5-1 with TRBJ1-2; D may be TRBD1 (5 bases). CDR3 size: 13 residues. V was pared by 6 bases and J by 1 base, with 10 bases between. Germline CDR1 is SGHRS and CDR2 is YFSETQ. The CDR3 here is CASTDQGNYGYTF. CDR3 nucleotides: TGCGCCAGCACGGATCAGGGTAACTATGGCTACACCTTC.

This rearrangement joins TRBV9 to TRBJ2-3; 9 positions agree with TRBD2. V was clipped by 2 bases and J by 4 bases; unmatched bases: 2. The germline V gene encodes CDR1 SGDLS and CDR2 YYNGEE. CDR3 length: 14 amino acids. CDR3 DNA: TGTGCCAGCAGCGTTAGCGGGAGCCCAGATACGCAGTATTTT. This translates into CASSVSGSPDTQYF.

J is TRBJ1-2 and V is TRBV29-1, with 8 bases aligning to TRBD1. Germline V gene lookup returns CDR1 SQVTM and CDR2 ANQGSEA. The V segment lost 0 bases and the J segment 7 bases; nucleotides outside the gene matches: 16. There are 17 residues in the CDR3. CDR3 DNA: TGCAGCGTTGAAGATGGGTACGGAGACAGGGGTGTACGTGGCTACACCTTC. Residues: CSVEDGYGDRGVRGYTF.

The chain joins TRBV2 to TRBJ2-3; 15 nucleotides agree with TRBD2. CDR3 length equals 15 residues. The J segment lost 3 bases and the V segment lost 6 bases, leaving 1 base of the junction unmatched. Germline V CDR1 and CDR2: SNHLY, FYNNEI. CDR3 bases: TGTGCCAGCAGAGGGACTAGCGGGAGGACAGATACGCAGTATTTT. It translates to CASRGTSGRTDTQYF.

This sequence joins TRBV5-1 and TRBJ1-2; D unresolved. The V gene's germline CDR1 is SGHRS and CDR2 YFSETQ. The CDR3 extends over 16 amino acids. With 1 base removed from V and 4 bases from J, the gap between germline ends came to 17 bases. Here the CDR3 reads CASSLIASATFYGYTF. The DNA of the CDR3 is TGCGCCAGCAGCTTGATCGCCAGCGCGACTTTCTATGGCTACACCTTC.

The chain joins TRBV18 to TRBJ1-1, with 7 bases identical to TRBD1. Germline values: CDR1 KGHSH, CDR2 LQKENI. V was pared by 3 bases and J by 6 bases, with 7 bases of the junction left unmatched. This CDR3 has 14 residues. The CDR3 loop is CASSPNPQGAEAFF. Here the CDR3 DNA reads TGTGCCAGCTCACCTAACCCGCAGGGGGCTGAAGCTTTCTTT.

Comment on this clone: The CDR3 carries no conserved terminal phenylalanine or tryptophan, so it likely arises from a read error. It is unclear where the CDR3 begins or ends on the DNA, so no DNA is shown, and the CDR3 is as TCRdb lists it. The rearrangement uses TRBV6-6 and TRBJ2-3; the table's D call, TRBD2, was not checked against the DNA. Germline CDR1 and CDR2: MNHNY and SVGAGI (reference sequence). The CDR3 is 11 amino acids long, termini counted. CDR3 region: CASSKAGRMSL.

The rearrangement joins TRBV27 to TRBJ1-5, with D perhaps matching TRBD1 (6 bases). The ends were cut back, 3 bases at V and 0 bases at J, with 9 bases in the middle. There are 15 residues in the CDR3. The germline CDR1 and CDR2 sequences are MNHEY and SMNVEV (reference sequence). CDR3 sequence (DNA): TGTGCCAGCAGTTTTACAGGGTATAGCAATCAGCCCCAGCATTTT. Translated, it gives CASSFTGYSNQPQHF.